This TCR beta chain was obtained from a study of PD-1 blockade in classical Hodgkin lymphoma. On the study more broadly: Every 2 weeks, patients had 3 mg/kg nivolumab intravenously. Study-wide results and limits: Newly diagnosed patients had baseline TCR diversity that was reportedly lower than that of healthy donors. For complete responders, baseline diversity was comparable to that of newly diagnosed patients.

Method: immunoSEQ multiplex PCR; TCRdb's copy keeps in-frame clones and lacks some. The data contain 30,000 to 40,000 clones, over 65% of them singletons. For this clone: The antigen is unknown.

After removal of 0 bases from V and 0 bases from J, the junction contained 6 bases not matched to a gene. This CDR3 contains 17 residues. Germline CDR1 reads MGHRA; CDR2 reads YSYEKL. All patients relapsed after autologous stem cell transplantation, and brentuximab vedotin exposure varied. Source: peripheral blood mononuclear cells (PBMCs), taken before the second cycle of nivolumab. The rearrangement joins TRBV4-1 to TRBJ1-1, with TRBD1 matching 8 bases. The sequence came from a human donor with classical Hodgkin lymphoma. The CDR3 DNA is TGCGCCAGCAGCCAAGATTGGCAGGGGGCTCTGAACACTGAAGCTTTCTTT. Translation: CASSQDWQGALNTEAFF.